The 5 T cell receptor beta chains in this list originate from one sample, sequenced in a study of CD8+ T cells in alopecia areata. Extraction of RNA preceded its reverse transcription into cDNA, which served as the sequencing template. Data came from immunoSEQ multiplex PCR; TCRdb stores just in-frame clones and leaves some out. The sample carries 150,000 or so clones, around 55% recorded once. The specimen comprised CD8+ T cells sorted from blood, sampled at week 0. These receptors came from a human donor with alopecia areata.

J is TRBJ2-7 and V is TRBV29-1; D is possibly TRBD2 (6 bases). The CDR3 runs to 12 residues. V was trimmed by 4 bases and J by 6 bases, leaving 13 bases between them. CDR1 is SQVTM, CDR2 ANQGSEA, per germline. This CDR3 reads CSVVSPGGEQYF. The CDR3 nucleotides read TGCAGCGTTGTTTCCCCCGGGGGCGAGCAGTACTTC.

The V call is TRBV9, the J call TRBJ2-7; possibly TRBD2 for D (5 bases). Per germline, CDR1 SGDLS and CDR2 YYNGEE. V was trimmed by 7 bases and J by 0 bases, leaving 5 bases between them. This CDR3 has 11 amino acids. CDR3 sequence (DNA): TGTGCCAGCGGAGGCTCCTACGAGCAGTACTTC. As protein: CASGGSYEQYF. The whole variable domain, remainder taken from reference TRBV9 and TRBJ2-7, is DSGVTQTPKHLITATGQRVTLRCSPRSGDLSVYWYQQSLDQGLQFLIQYYNGEERAKGNILERFSAQQFPDLHSELNLSSLELGDSALYFCASGGSYEQYFGPGTRLTVT.

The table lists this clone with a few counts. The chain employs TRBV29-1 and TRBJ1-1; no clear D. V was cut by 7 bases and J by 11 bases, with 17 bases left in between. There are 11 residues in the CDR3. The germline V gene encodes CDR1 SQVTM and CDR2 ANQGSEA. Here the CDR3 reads CSGGVTGRAFF. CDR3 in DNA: TGCAGCGGCGGGGTTACCGGGCGGGCTTTCTTT.

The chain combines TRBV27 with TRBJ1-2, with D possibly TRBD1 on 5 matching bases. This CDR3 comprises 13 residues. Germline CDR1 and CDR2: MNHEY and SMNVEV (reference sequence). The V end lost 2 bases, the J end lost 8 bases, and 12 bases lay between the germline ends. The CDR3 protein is CASSLTGRDGYTF. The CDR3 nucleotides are TGTGCCAGCAGTTTAACAGGACGCGACGGCTACACCTTC.

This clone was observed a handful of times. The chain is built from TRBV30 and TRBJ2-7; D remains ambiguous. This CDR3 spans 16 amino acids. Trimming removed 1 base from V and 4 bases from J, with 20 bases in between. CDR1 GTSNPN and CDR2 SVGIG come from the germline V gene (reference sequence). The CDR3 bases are TGTGCCTGGAGTGGTTCTAGTGGTTGGGGTAAATACGAGCAGTACTTC. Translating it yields CAWSGSSGWGKYEQYF. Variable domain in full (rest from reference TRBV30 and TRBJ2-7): SQTIHQWPATLVQPVGSPLSLECTVEGTSNPNLYWYRQAAGRGLQLLFYSVGIGQISSEVPQNLSASRPQDRQFILSSKKLLLSDSGFYLCAWSGSSGWGKYEQYFGPGTRLTVT.